This passage covers 21 T cell receptor beta chains from one sample sequenced in a study of cytomegalovirus exposure and HLA in healthy donors. The PCR ran on 60 Vbeta and 13 Jbeta primers. Generated by immunoSEQ multiplex PCR, the TCRdb table keeps only in-frame clones and is missing some. The sample includes 90,000 or so clones, 69% of them seen just once. The sequenced material came from PBMCs. All receptors come from a man aged 50 or older in good health and CMV-seronegative.

Only a few counts were recorded for this clone. This chain joins TRBV5-1 and TRBJ2-5, with D uncertain. V lost 4 bases and J lost 4, with 8 bases in between. The CDR3 has 12 amino acids. From germline, CDR1 is SGHRS and CDR2 YFSETQ. Written as DNA, the CDR3 is TGCGCCAGCAGCCCGGAGACAGAGACCCAGTACTTC. This translates into CASSPETETQYF. Filled out from reference TRBV5-1 and TRBJ2-5, the complete variable domain reads KAGVTQTPRYLIKTRGQQVTLSCSPISGHRSVSWYQQTPGQGLQFLFEYFSETQRNKGNFPGRFSGRQFSNSRSEMNVSTLELGDSALYLCASSPETETQYFGPGTRLLVL.

Here the CDR3 reads CASSLLAGGFTDTQYF. The CDR3 DNA is TGCGCCAGCAGCTTACTAGCGGGGGGATTCACAGATACGCAGTATTTT. This chain joins TRBV5-1 and TRBJ2-3; 12 positions match TRBD2. This CDR3 has 16 residues. V dropped 2 bases and J dropped 2; count of bases not matched to a gene: 3. Germline V gene data show CDR1 as SGHRS and CDR2 as YFSETQ. The entire variable domain, with the rest obtained from reference TRBV5-1 and TRBJ2-3, is as follows: KAGVTQTPRYLIKTRGQQVTLSCSPISGHRSVSWYQQTPGQGLQFLFEYFSETQRNKGNFPGRFSGRQFSNSRSEMNVSTLELGDSALYLCASSLLAGGFTDTQYFGPGTRLTVL.

The rearrangement links TRBV6-1 to TRBJ1-6; D is possibly TRBD1 (5 bases). This CDR3 contains 18 residues. CDR1 MNHNS and CDR2 SASEGT come from the germline V gene. Trimming took off 3 bases at V and 7 bases at J, with 22 bases between the two ends. CDR3 coding DNA: TGTGCCAGCAGTGATCCCCCGGGGGGGGAGATCGGGAATTCACCCCTCCACTTT. Translation gives CASSDPPGGEIGNSPLHF.

V gene TRBV4-3 combines with J gene TRBJ1-1; D is possibly TRBD1 (6 bases). V was trimmed by 6 bases and J by 2 bases, leaving 7 bases between them. Per germline, CDR1 LGHNA and CDR2 YSLEER. This CDR3 is 12 amino acids long. The CDR3 sequence: CASRQGNTEAFF. CDR3 bases: TGCGCCAGCAGACAGGGAAACACTGAAGCTTTCTTT.

The V call is TRBV30, the J call TRBJ1-4; D is possibly TRBD1 (5 bases). The CDR3 totals 16 residues. Between the trimmed V and J ends, which lost 0 bases and 7 bases, there was a span of 18 bases. Germline V lookup: CDR1 GTSNPN, CDR2 SVGIG (reference sequence). For the CDR3, the DNA is TGTGCCTGGAGTGTACTGGGGGGGTCTTGGGGTGAAAAACTGTTTTTT. Amino acid sequence: CAWSVLGGSWGEKLFF.

The rearrangement uses TRBV5-1 and TRBJ2-7; 14 nucleotides match TRBD2. With 6 bases clipped from V and 9 bases from J, the junction kept 11 bases outside the gene matches. This CDR3 is 15 amino acids long. CDR1 is SGHRS and CDR2 is YFSETQ in the germline V gene. DNA for the CDR3: TGCGCCAGCATGTTGGTGGGGACTAGCGGGAGTACGCAGTACGTC. This codes for CASMLVGTSGSTQYV.

The chain uses TRBV5-1 and TRBJ1-1; a weak D match, TRBD1 (6 bases). This CDR3 spans 14 amino acids. Trimming cost V 1 base and J 3 bases, with 10 bases left between them. Germline V gene lookup returns CDR1 SGHRS and CDR2 YFSETQ. CDR3 sequence (DNA): TGCGCCAGCAGCTTGAAGGGGGGGGACACTGAAGCTTTCTTT. This codes for CASSLKGGDTEAFF.

The V and J genes are TRBV6-5 and TRBJ2-1, with 8 bases aligning to TRBD2. The V and J ends lost 2 bases and 2 bases, in that order; junction bases with no gene match: 2. Germline V gene data show CDR1 as MNHEY and CDR2 as SVGAGI. This CDR3 comprises 15 residues. This CDR3 reads CASSYSGGPYNEQFF. The CDR3, as DNA: TGTGCCAGCAGTTACAGCGGGGGCCCCTACAATGAGCAGTTCTTC.

This clone was recorded a few times. This chain uses TRBV4-3 with TRBJ1-2; D perhaps matches TRBD1 (5 bases). Germline values: CDR1 LGHNA, CDR2 YSLEER. This CDR3 is 18 amino acids long. Trimming stripped 0 bases from V and 4 bases from J, with 21 bases between. The CDR3 spells CASSQDPYEGLELYGYTF. The CDR3 DNA follows: TGCGCCAGCAGCCAAGACCCCTATGAGGGACTGGAACTCTATGGCTACACCTTC.

The genes are TRBV5-1 and TRBJ1-1; perhaps TRBD1 as D (6 bases). Germline CDR1 and CDR2: SGHRS and YFSETQ. The CDR3 consists of 14 residues. V was shortened by 4 bases and J by 1 base, with 11 bases between the two germline ends. CDR3 coding DNA: TGCGCCAGCAGCGCCGGGACATCGAACACTGAAGCTTTCTTT. It yields the protein CASSAGTSNTEAFF. Full variable domain (remainder filled in from reference TRBV5-1 and TRBJ1-1): KAGVTQTPRYLIKTRGQQVTLSCSPISGHRSVSWYQQTPGQGLQFLFEYFSETQRNKGNFPGRFSGRQFSNSRSEMNVSTLELGDSALYLCASSAGTSNTEAFFGQGTRLTVV.

The rearrangement links TRBV7-2 to TRBJ1-4, with 7 bases matching TRBD1. Germline CDR1 reads SGHTA; CDR2 reads FQGNSA. This CDR3 contains 15 residues. The J segment lost 1 base and the V segment lost 5 bases, leaving 4 bases of the junction unmatched. CDR3 in DNA: TGTGCCAGCAGCCCGACAGGGTTAACTAATGAAAAACTGTTTTTT. Residues: CASSPTGLTNEKLFF.

This clone was detected a few times. The J gene is TRBJ2-3, the V gene TRBV9; TRBD2 agrees at 12 bases. Germline V lookup: CDR1 SGDLS, CDR2 YYNGEE. J lost 2 bases, V lost 3 bases, and 4 bases had no gene match. CDR3 length: 16 amino acids. The CDR3 DNA reads as TGTGCCAGCAGCGCGGGGACTAGCGGGTTCACAGATACGCAGTATTTT. As protein: CASSAGTSGFTDTQYF. Filled out from reference TRBV9 and TRBJ2-3, the complete variable domain reads DSGVTQTPKHLITATGQRVTLRCSPRSGDLSVYWYQQSLDQGLQFLIQYYNGEERAKGNILERFSAQQFPDLHSELNLSSLELGDSALYFCASSAGTSGFTDTQYFGPGTRLTVL.

The chain joins TRBV27 to TRBJ1-2; D possibly corresponds to TRBD1 (5 bases). Germline V gene sequence: CDR1 MNHEY, CDR2 SMNVEV (reference sequence). Trimming removed 6 bases at V and 4 bases at J, with 18 bases between. This CDR3 is built from 15 residues. The chain's CDR3 is CASSSSGLGGYGYTF. CDR3 DNA sequence: TGTGCCAGCAGCTCCAGTGGGCTGGGGGGCTATGGCTACACCTTC.

J is TRBJ2-7 and V is TRBV6-1, with 8 nucleotides matching TRBD1. Germline CDR1 is MNHNS and CDR2 is SASEGT. The J segment lost 3 bases and the V segment lost 3 bases, leaving 10 bases of the junction unmatched. The CDR3 covers 16 residues. The CDR3 DNA follows: TGTGCCAGCAGTGATAGGGGAAGACAGGGGATCTACGAGCAGTACTTC. Amino acids: CASSDRGRQGIYEQYF.

This clone was detected a few times. The chain joins TRBV7-3 to TRBJ2-7; D remains unclear. Trimming cost V 2 bases and J 3 bases, with 8 bases left between them. Germline values: CDR1 SGHTA, CDR2 FQGTGA. This CDR3 contains 13 residues. Here the CDR3 DNA reads TGTGCCAGCAGCTTACCAGGTCTCTACGAGCAGTACTTC. This translates into CASSLPGLYEQYF. Looking up the rest from reference TRBV7-3 and TRBJ2-7 gives the full variable domain: GAGVSQTPSNKVTEKGKYVELRCDPISGHTALYWYRQSLGQGPEFLIYFQGTGAADDSGLPNDRFFAVRPEGSVSTLKIQRTERGDSAVYLCASSLPGLYEQYFGPGTRLTVT.

V usage is TRBV30 and J usage is TRBJ1-1; no clear D. Germline values: CDR1 GTSNPN, CDR2 SVGIG (reference sequence). Trimming removed 5 bases from V and 6 bases from J, with 10 bases in between. This CDR3 is 11 amino acids long. CDR3 amino acids: CAWLTVAEAFF. CDR3 nucleotide sequence: TGTGCCTGGCTCACGGTGGCTGAAGCTTTCTTT.

This rearrangement joins TRBV5-6 to TRBJ2-7, with a possible D match to TRBD2 (6 bases). The V gene lost 1 base and the J gene lost 6 bases, with 11 bases spanning the gap. Germline V gene sequence: CDR1 SGHDT, CDR2 YYEEEE. The CDR3 is made up of 13 amino acids. The CDR3 sequence is CASSLKIAVEQYF. The CDR3, as DNA: TGTGCCAGCAGCTTGAAAATAGCGGTCGAGCAGTACTTC.

The rearrangement links TRBV5-8 to TRBJ2-1; no firm D call. Germline values: CDR1 SGHTS, CDR2 YDEGEE. This CDR3 has 17 residues. V was cut by 0 bases and J by 1 base, with 14 bases left in between. CDR3 DNA: TGTGCCAGCAGCTTGGGCTTTGCCCTAGTTTCCTACAATGAGCAGTTCTTC. Its protein product is CASSLGFALVSYNEQFF.

The V gene is TRBV7-9, the J gene TRBJ1-5; 7 nucleotides align to TRBD1. Germline CDR1 SEHNR, CDR2 FQNEAQ (reference sequence). V lost 0 bases and J lost 4; bases outside the gene matches: 3. The CDR3 totals 15 residues. The CDR3 here is CASSLAGGQNQPQHF. CDR3 DNA: TGTGCCAGCAGCTTAGCGGGGGGACAGAATCAGCCCCAGCATTTT.

This clone was observed many times. The chain carries TRBV10-3 and TRBJ1-1; D is ambiguous. V was pared by 7 bases and J by 1 base, with 13 bases between. The CDR3 sequence is 14 residues long. CDR1 is ENHRY and CDR2 is SYGVKD in the germline V gene. In nucleotides, the CDR3 is TGTGCCATCACTGACCTTCAGGCGAACACTGAAGCTTTCTTT. Translation gives CAITDLQANTEAFF.

The V gene is TRBV6-5, the J gene TRBJ2-7; 11 bases agree with TRBD2. Germline-derived CDR1 and CDR2 are MNHEY and SVGAGI. Germline trimming cut 6 bases from V and 7 bases from J; bases unmatched to any gene: 8. The CDR3 spans 14 residues. In nucleotides, the CDR3 is TGTGCCAGCAGAGAGGTAGCGGGAGGGCTAGAGCAGTACGTC. Protein sequence: CASREVAGGLEQYV.